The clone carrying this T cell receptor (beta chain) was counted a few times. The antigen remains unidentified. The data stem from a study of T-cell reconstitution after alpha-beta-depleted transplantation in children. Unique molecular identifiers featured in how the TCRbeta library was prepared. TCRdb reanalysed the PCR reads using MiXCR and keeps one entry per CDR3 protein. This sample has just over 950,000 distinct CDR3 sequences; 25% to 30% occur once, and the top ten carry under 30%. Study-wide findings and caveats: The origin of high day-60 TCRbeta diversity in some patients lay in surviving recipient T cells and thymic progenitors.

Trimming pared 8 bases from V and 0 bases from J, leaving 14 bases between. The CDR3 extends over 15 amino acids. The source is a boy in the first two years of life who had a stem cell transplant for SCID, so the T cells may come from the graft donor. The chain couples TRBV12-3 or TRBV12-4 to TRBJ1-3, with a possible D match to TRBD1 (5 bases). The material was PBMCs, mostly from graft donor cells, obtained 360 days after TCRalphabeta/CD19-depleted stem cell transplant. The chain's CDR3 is CASPGGKNSGNTIYF. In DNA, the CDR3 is TGTGCCAGCCCGGGGGGGAAAAACTCTGGAAACACCATATATTTT.